Detailed here is one T cell receptor beta chain. Germline CDR1 SEHNR, CDR2 FQNEAQ (reference sequence). This CDR3 region has 14 residues. V lost 1 base and J lost 6, with 10 bases in between. Using its own MiXCR run on the RT-PCR reads, TCRdb lists one record per CDR3 protein. The table lists about 680,000 distinct CDR3 sequences, 14% of them singletons, with about 3.6% in the top ten. Input material: memory CD4+ T cells from blood. This receptor was obtained from a female donor in good health, serving as a healthy control. This chain links TRBV7-9 with TRBJ2-1; no clear D gene. The CDR3 nucleotides read TGTGCCAGCAGCTTAGTAATAGCCGGCAATGAGCAGTTCTTC. Translation gives CASSLVIAGNEQFF.